The sequence of this T cell receptor beta chain was determined in a study of T cells after posttransplantation cyclophosphamide. Points from the study as a whole: TRB clonality was highly associated with recipient CMV seropositivity and reactivation. Donor-recipient repertoire similarity was low at 1-2 months, rising over year one.

Of note for this clone: Its antigen remains unknown.

Clones were sequenced by immunoSEQ multiplex PCR, and TCRdb holds only the in-frame ones, with some missing. The sample gives roughly 35,000 clones, none seen only once, and the top ten clones hold 6.5% to 8%. Per the germline V gene, CDR1 is LNHNV and CDR2 is YYDKDF (reference sequence). V dropped 1 base and J dropped 2; count of bases not matched to a gene: 4. This CDR3 comprises 15 residues. This sequence originates from a woman in her fifties or sixties in good health and a related stem cell transplant donor. The sample taken for sequencing was PBMCs. This rearrangement joins TRBV15 to TRBJ2-7, with 8 nucleotides matching TRBD1. CDR3 nucleotide sequence: TGTGCCACCAGCAGAGGGGACAGGATTACCTACGAGCAGTACTTC. Translating gives CATSRGDRITYEQYF.